This TCR beta chain comes out of a study of beta chain features in type 1 diabetes. Study findings and constraints: Within each of all four CD4+ subsets, Type 1 diabetes patients had TCRB CDR3s that were moderately but significantly shorter. The influence of HLA type on TCRB rearrangement stayed undetermined. Type 1 diabetes patients had VDJ junctions that carried fewer insertions and more deletions.

The entirety of the isolated RNA underwent reverse transcription, so expressed TCRB transcripts were sequenced. Each sample of naive, central memory or regulatory T cells had, on average, about 3.5 million reads. Only in-frame clones appear in the TCRdb table, and some are missing; sequencing was by immunoSEQ multiplex PCR. This repertoire shows 130,000 or so clones, 9% found once; its top ten account for roughly 0.75%. The germline V gene has CDR1 LNHDA and CDR2 SQIVND (reference sequence). CDR3 size: 18 residues. V gave up 4 bases and J gave up 0 bases, with 19 bases separating them. As regards this clone: Its antigen remains unknown.

Sorting that relied on CD45RO/CCR7/CD25/CD127/CD95/CD27 yielded CD4+ naive, central memory, regulatory and stem cell-like memory cells. The TCR comes from a young man with type 1 diabetes. This chain joins TRBV19 and TRBJ1-5; D possibly corresponds to TRBD1 (6 bases). Material for sequencing was central memory CD4+ T cells from blood. The CDR3: CASSRGRQVGYSNQPQHF. CDR3 sequence (DNA): TGTGCCAGTAGTAGGGGGAGACAGGTGGGATATAGCAATCAGCCCCAGCATTTT.